This T cell receptor (beta chain) was documented in a study of T cells after yellow fever vaccination. TCRdb re-derived calls from the 5' RACE reads in MiXCR, one entry per CDR3 protein. In the table there are 600,000 to 750,000 distinct CDR3 sequences, around 12% of which are singletons. Of note for this clonotype: The junction departs from germline at one end; a sequencing error may be responsible.

There are 15 residues in the CDR3. Germline V gene lookup returns CDR1 DFQATT and CDR2 SNEGSKA (reference sequence). Sequenced here: PBMCs, sampled on the day of the yellow fever booster vaccination. The chain employs TRBV20-1 and TRBJ2-3; D is unclear. The clonotype was recovered from a man younger than 45 who received the YFV17D yellow fever vaccine. In DNA form, the CDR3 reads TGCAGTGCCAGAGCCCCCACTGGGGGCACAGATACGCAGTATTTT. Translating it yields CSARAPTGGTDTQYF.